Each of the 11 T cell receptor beta chains below was sequenced from the same sample in a study of CD8+ T cells in alopecia areata. Sequencing relied on a cDNA template that was reverse transcribed from extracted RNA. Generated by immunoSEQ multiplex PCR, the TCRdb table keeps only in-frame clones and is missing some. The table lists under 95,000 clones, 60% to 80% of them singletons, with roughly a sixth in the top ten. Stated treatment: oral pan-JAK inhibitor, 5-10 mg twice daily. The specimen was CD8+ T cells sorted from blood, collected at roughly week 45, from a patient treated with tofacitinib. The receptors were gathered from a human donor with alopecia areata.

V usage is TRBV7-8 and J usage is TRBJ2-7; 7 bases are shared with TRBD1. V lost 2 bases, J lost 6 bases, and 13 bases stayed unmatched. Per germline, CDR1 SGHVS and CDR2 FQNEAQ. This CDR3 has 16 amino acids. Written as DNA, the CDR3 is TGTGCCAGCAGCTTATCAACGAGGCGACAGGGTAGCGAGCAGTACTTC. Translation: CASSLSTRRQGSEQYF.

This clone was seen repeatedly, ten times or more. J is TRBJ2-3 and V is TRBV6-4; TRBD1 or TRBD2 may be the D gene (6 bases each). Trimming removed 3 bases from V and 4 bases from J, with 14 bases in between. The germline V gene has CDR1 MRHNA and CDR2 SNTAGT. This CDR3 is built from 15 residues. The CDR3 spells CASSEEGGSADTQYF. In DNA form, the CDR3 reads TGTGCCAGCAGTGAGGAAGGGGGGAGCGCAGATACGCAGTATTTT.

The chain employs TRBV4-3 and TRBJ2-7; D uncertain. Germline V lookup: CDR1 LGHNA, CDR2 YSLEER. The CDR3 sequence is 15 residues long. Trimming cost V 4 bases and J 3 bases, with 16 bases left between them. The CDR3 here is CASSPGVGRVYEQYF. The CDR3 bases are TGCGCCAGCAGCCCAGGTGTGGGTAGAGTCTACGAGCAGTACTTC.

V usage is TRBV29-1 and J usage is TRBJ2-1; D not certain. Trimming cost V 6 bases and J 8 bases, with 8 bases left between them. CDR1 SQVTM and CDR2 ANQGSEA come from the germline V gene. This CDR3 is 10 amino acids long. The CDR3 loop reads CSVAVDEQFF. The CDR3 DNA reads as TGCAGCGTCGCGGTGGATGAGCAGTTCTTC.

The chain joins TRBV15 to TRBJ1-1; D is unclear. This CDR3 comprises 14 residues. Trimming cost V 4 bases and J 0 bases, with 9 bases left between them. Germline assignment: CDR1 LNHNV and CDR2 YYDKDF (reference sequence). This chain's CDR3 is CATSTDGMNTEAFF. The CDR3 coding sequence is TGTGCCACCAGCACTGACGGAATGAACACTGAAGCTTTCTTT.

The CDR3 protein is CASSPGTGANTGELFF. As DNA, the CDR3 is TGTGCCAGCAGCCCGGGAACAGGGGCTAACACCGGGGAGCTGTTTTTT. The chain carries TRBV7-9 and TRBJ2-2; TRBD1 aligns across 7 bases. Per the germline V gene, CDR1 is SEHNR and CDR2 is FQNEAQ (reference sequence). Trimming removed 5 bases from V and 2 bases from J; junction bases left unmatched: 8. The CDR3 runs 16 residues. The variable domain in full, completed from reference TRBV7-9 and TRBJ2-2, reads DTGVSQNPRHKITKRGQNVTFRCDPISEHNRLYWYRQTLGQGPEFLTYFQNEAQLEKSRLLSDRFSAERPKGSFSTLEIQRTEQGDSAMYLCASSPGTGANTGELFFGEGSRLTVL.

The chain recombines TRBV6-7 with TRBJ2-1; TRBD2 matches at 9 bases. TRBV6-7 is labeled an ORF, and its function is uncertain. This CDR3 has 17 residues. V lost 4 bases to trimming and J lost 9 bases; unmatched junction nucleotides: 16. The CDR3 loop reads CASSSSTPGLATTEQFF. In nucleotides, the CDR3 is TGTGCCAGCAGTTCTTCCACCCCGGGACTAGCTACAACTGAGCAGTTCTTC.

The V gene is TRBV9, the J gene TRBJ2-2, with D perhaps matching TRBD1 (5 bases). Trimming took 5 bases from V and 6 from J, leaving 8 bases between them. CDR1 and CDR2 (germline): SGDLS, YYNGEE. The CDR3 contains 12 residues. The CDR3 region has the DNA TGTGCCAGCAGTGGACATCCCGGGGAGCTGTTTTTT. This codes for CASSGHPGELFF.

This chain uses TRBV7-9 with TRBJ2-1; 9 positions agree with TRBD2. The germline V gene has CDR1 SEHNR and CDR2 FQNEAQ (reference sequence). The CDR3 is made up of 15 amino acids. V shed 3 bases, J shed 7 bases, and the junction held 7 bases outside the gene matches. The chain's CDR3 is CASSFMGTSWNEQFF. The DNA for the CDR3 is TGTGCCAGCAGCTTTATGGGGACTAGCTGGAATGAGCAGTTCTTC.

The chain couples TRBV5-6 to TRBJ1-5, with D maybe TRBD1 (5 bases). The CDR3 is 15 residues long. Trimming cost V 2 bases and J 5 bases, with 14 bases left between them. Germline lookup yields CDR1 SGHDT and CDR2 YYEEEE. The CDR3 is CASSFGTAMHQPQHF. CDR3 nucleotide sequence: TGTGCCAGCAGCTTCGGGACCGCGATGCATCAGCCCCAGCATTTT. The whole variable domain, remainder taken from reference TRBV5-6 and TRBJ1-5, is DAGVTQSPTHLIKTRGQQVTLRCSPKSGHDTVSWYQQALGQGPQFIFQYYEEEERQRGNFPDRFSGHQFPNYSSELNVNALLLGDSALYLCASSFGTAMHQPQHFGDGTRLSIL.

The J gene is TRBJ1-1, the V gene TRBV29-1, with D unclear. Looked up from germline, CDR1 is SQVTM and CDR2 is ANQGSEA. The germline V and J ends were trimmed by 4 bases and 0 bases, with 9 bases remaining between them. The CDR3 is 13 amino acids. The CDR3 DNA is TGCAGCGTTGGTCTCGGACTGAACACTGAAGCTTTCTTT. Its translation: CSVGLGLNTEAFF.